These 30 T cell receptor beta chains were all obtained from the same sample, sequenced in a study of OX40 agonist ivuxolimab in advanced cancers. TCRdb's copy holds only in-frame clones and misses some; the assay was immunoSEQ multiplex PCR. The table lists around 100,000 clones, roughly nine tenths of them singletons. The sequencing here drew on CD4+ or CD8+ T cells sorted from blood, taken in a trial of the OX40 agonist ivuxolimab. Source of these receptors: an adult with an advanced solid tumor such as melanoma, head and neck, liver or kidney cancer.

V gene TRBV7-2 combines with J gene TRBJ2-1; 10 bases align to TRBD2. V lost 1 base and J lost 7; bases outside the gene matches: 10. CDR1 and CDR2 (germline): SGHTA, FQGNSA. The CDR3 is 17 amino acids. Written as DNA, the CDR3 is TGTGCCAGCAGCTTAGTAGCTAGCGGGGGCCCACGGAATGAGCAGTTCTTC. Translating gives CASSLVASGGPRNEQFF.

J is TRBJ1-2 and V is TRBV7-3; tentative D call: TRBD1 (5 bases). The V gene lost 2 bases and the J gene lost 0 bases, with 16 bases spanning the gap. The CDR3 extends over 17 amino acids. Germline V gene sequence: CDR1 SGHTA, CDR2 FQGTGA. Here the CDR3 DNA reads TGTGCCAGCAGCTTATGGGGCGACCGCAACACTAACTATGGCTACACCTTC. The encoded protein is CASSLWGDRNTNYGYTF.

The V and J genes are TRBV19 and TRBJ2-2, with D perhaps matching TRBD1 (6 bases). Germline V gene data show CDR1 as LNHDA and CDR2 as SQIVND (reference sequence). The CDR3 contains 16 residues. The germline V and J ends were trimmed by 0 bases and 1 base, with 9 bases remaining between them. Here the CDR3 reads CASSIEGTRNTGELFF. CDR3 in DNA: TGTGCCAGTAGTATAGAAGGGACAAGGAACACCGGGGAGCTGTTTTTT.

V and J are TRBV7-2 and TRBJ2-4; D not resolved. The germline V and J ends were trimmed by 5 bases and 7 bases, with 15 bases remaining between them. The CDR3 spans 14 residues. Germline CDR1 is SGHTA and CDR2 is FQGNSA. CDR3: CASSPLSFSNIQYF. CDR3 in DNA: TGTGCCAGCAGCCCCCTATCCTTTTCGAACATTCAGTACTTC.

The CDR3 sequence is CASSLVGIGYTF. The CDR3 coding sequence is TGTGCCAGCAGCTTGGTGGGGATTGGCTACACCTTC. The J gene is TRBJ1-2, the V gene TRBV5-6; the D is unclear. V lost 0 bases and J 7 bases, leaving 7 bases between the germline ends. The CDR3 totals 12 residues. Germline CDR1 and CDR2: SGHDT and YYEEEE.

The V call is TRBV7-2, the J call TRBJ2-1; D is possibly TRBD1 (5 bases). The CDR3 is 15 amino acids. V was clipped by 5 bases and J by 2 bases, with 13 bases between them. Germline V gene sequence: CDR1 SGHTA, CDR2 FQGNSA. The CDR3 here is CASSTAQGTYNEQFF. The CDR3 DNA reads TGTGCCAGCAGCACAGCCCAGGGTACCTACAATGAGCAGTTCTTC.

V usage is TRBV6-1 and J usage is TRBJ2-1, with D possibly matching TRBD2 (6 bases). With 10 bases removed from V and 5 bases from J, the gap between germline ends came to 9 bases. The germline V gene has CDR1 MNHNS and CDR2 SASEGT. The CDR3 covers 11 residues. The CDR3 region is CATRENNEQFF. The CDR3 DNA follows: TGTGCCACCCGGGAGAACAATGAGCAGTTCTTC.

V gene TRBV10-3 combines with J gene TRBJ2-7; TRBD1 matches at 7 bases. CDR1 ENHRY and CDR2 SYGVKD come from the germline V gene. The CDR3 sequence is 15 residues long. V lost 5 bases, J lost 3 bases, and 10 bases stayed unmatched. The CDR3 spells CAISPGDRENYEQYF. Written as DNA, the CDR3 is TGTGCCATCAGTCCCGGCGACAGGGAGAACTACGAGCAGTACTTC.

This chain uses TRBV11-2 with TRBJ2-5; D is unclear. The CDR3 covers 15 residues. CDR1 is SGHAT and CDR2 is FQNNGV in the germline V gene. Between the trimmed V and J ends, which lost 2 bases and 0 bases, there was a span of 10 bases. The CDR3 sequence: CASSLLYVDQETQYF. In DNA form, the CDR3 reads TGTGCCAGCAGCTTACTGTACGTGGACCAAGAGACCCAGTACTTC.

The chain links TRBV18 to TRBJ2-1; weak D call: TRBD1 (6 bases). CDR1 is KGHSH and CDR2 is LQKENI in the germline V gene. Trimming shortened V by 5 bases and J by 4 bases, and 9 bases separated the two germline ends. The CDR3 sequence is 13 residues long. CDR3 sequence reads: CASSSDRYNEQFF. CDR3 bases: TGTGCCAGCTCATCTGACAGGTACAATGAGCAGTTCTTC.

The chain employs TRBV5-4 and TRBJ2-7, with a weak D call TRBD2 (5 bases). V lost 3 bases and J 4 bases, leaving 14 bases between the germline ends. The CDR3 is made up of 14 amino acids. Germline CDR1 and CDR2: SGHNT and YYREEE (reference sequence). CDR3 in amino acids: CASSSQRDSYEQYF. DNA of the CDR3: TGTGCCAGCAGCTCCCAACGGGATTCGTACGAGCAGTACTTC.

V is TRBV5-1 and J is TRBJ1-4; TRBD1 is a possible D gene (6 bases). The CDR3 length is 14 residues. Deletions cut 1 base from V and 6 bases from J, with 10 bases between. The V gene's germline CDR1 is SGHRS and CDR2 YFSETQ. CDR3 DNA: TGCGCCAGCAGCTTGAACTCAGGGGATGAAAAACTGTTTTTT. Its translation: CASSLNSGDEKLFF.

The chain couples TRBV2 to TRBJ1-1, with no clear D. V was trimmed by 3 bases and J by 6 bases, leaving 11 bases between them. CDR1 SNHLY and CDR2 FYNNEI come from the germline V gene. This CDR3 comprises 13 residues. The CDR3 DNA reads as TGTGCCAGCAGTGACAGAGGAACCGCTGAAGCTTTCTTT. It codes for CASSDRGTAEAFF. Together with reference TRBV2 and TRBJ1-1, the CDR3 gives the full variable domain: EPEVTQTPSHQVTQMGQEVILRCVPISNHLYFYWYRQILGQKVEFLVSFYNNEISEKSEIFDDQFSVERPDGSNFTLKIRSTKLEDSAMYFCASSDRGTAEAFFGQGTRLTVV.

The chain employs TRBV7-9 and TRBJ1-2; tentative D call: TRBD1 (6 bases). Trimming shortened V by 5 bases and J by 4 bases, and 23 bases separated the two germline ends. The CDR3 runs to 17 residues. Germline V lookup: CDR1 SEHNR, CDR2 FQNEAQ (reference sequence). The CDR3 bases are TGTGCCAGCAGCCCGTTCGGGGAACAGGGACGAGTCTATGGCTACACCTTC. This sequence encodes CASSPFGEQGRVYGYTF.

V usage is TRBV2 and J usage is TRBJ1-5, with TRBD1 matching 10 bases. CDR3 length: 15 amino acids. CDR1 is SNHLY, CDR2 FYNNEI, per germline. V lost 7 bases, J lost 7 bases, and 10 bases stayed unmatched. CDR3 loop: CASMMGTGAKQPQHF. In nucleotides, the CDR3 is TGTGCCAGCATGATGGGGACAGGGGCGAAGCAGCCCCAGCATTTT.

This clone was seen more than once but under ten times. This sequence joins TRBV5-6 and TRBJ2-1; D gene ambiguous. The CDR3 covers 13 residues. Germline V gene data show CDR1 as SGHDT and CDR2 as YYEEEE. Trimming removed 4 bases from V and 10 bases from J, with 15 bases in between. For the CDR3, the DNA is TGTGCCAGCAGCCGGTTGGGTATGGGGGAGCAGTTCTTC. It codes for CASSRLGMGEQFF.

Written as DNA, the CDR3 is TGTGCCAGCTCTCCCCAGAAGGGCCGAGGAATGTATGGCTACACCTTC. This codes for CASSPQKGRGMYGYTF. V usage is TRBV28 and J usage is TRBJ1-2, with unresolved D. Trimming stripped 8 bases from V and 5 bases from J, with 24 bases between. The CDR3 length is 16 residues. CDR1 and CDR2 from the germline V gene are MDHEN and SYDVKM.

The chain employs TRBV2 and TRBJ1-1, with D possibly being TRBD1 (6 bases). V was cut by 7 bases and J by 4 bases, with 16 bases left in between. Germline V gene data show CDR1 as SNHLY and CDR2 as FYNNEI. The CDR3 length is 14 residues. The CDR3 sequence: CASTGVRGGTEAFF. The DNA for the CDR3 is TGTGCCAGCACGGGGGTCAGGGGAGGCACTGAAGCTTTCTTT.

The V and J genes are TRBV7-9 and TRBJ2-5, with TRBD2 identical over 12 bases. V gave up 1 base and J gave up 0 bases; unmatched junction bases: 0. In germline, CDR1 is SEHNR, CDR2 FQNEAQ (reference sequence). The CDR3 is 16 residues long. The CDR3 loop is CASSLGTSGNQETQYF. In nucleotides, the CDR3 is TGTGCCAGCAGCTTAGGGACTAGCGGGAACCAAGAGACCCAGTACTTC.

The rearrangement uses TRBV2 and TRBJ2-3; 8 nucleotides match TRBD2. CDR1 and CDR2 (germline): SNHLY, FYNNEI. V shed 7 bases, J shed 5 bases, and the junction held 8 bases outside the gene matches. This CDR3 has 14 amino acids. DNA of the CDR3: TGTGCCAGCAACGGAGCGGGGGTTAAAGATACGCAGTATTTT. Protein sequence: CASNGAGVKDTQYF.

The chain has TRBV4-3 and TRBJ2-5; D unclear. The CDR3 contains 13 residues. Germline V gives CDR1 LGHNA, CDR2 YSLEER. V was clipped by 1 base and J by 2 bases, with 5 bases between them. CDR3 nucleotide sequence: TGCGCCAGCAGCCAAGCTCGGCAAGAGACCCAGTACTTC. Translating gives CASSQARQETQYF.

The CDR3 is CASSPGLAVYYEQYF. The DNA of the CDR3 is TGTGCCAGCAGCCCGGGACTAGCGGTATACTACGAGCAGTACTTC. V and J are TRBV11-1 and TRBJ2-7, with 11 bases lining up with TRBD2. Germline CDR1 and CDR2: SGHAT and FQDESV (reference sequence). This CDR3 is 15 amino acids long. V trimming: 5 bases; J trimming: 3 bases; junction bases outside the gene matches: 6. Looking up the rest from reference TRBV11-1 and TRBJ2-7 gives the full variable domain: EAEVAQSPRYKITEKSQAVAFWCDPISGHATLYWYRQILGQGPELLVQFQDESVVDDSQLPKDRFSAERLKGVDSTLKIQPAELGDSAMYLCASSPGLAVYYEQYFGPGTRLTVT.

V usage is TRBV5-1 and J usage is TRBJ1-4; D ambiguous. CDR1 SGHRS and CDR2 YFSETQ come from the germline V gene. V lost 0 bases, J lost 0 bases, and 9 bases lay in between. The CDR3 length is 16 residues. The CDR3 is CASSLGRVATNEKLFF. CDR3 in DNA: TGCGCCAGCAGCTTGGGGAGAGTTGCAACTAATGAAAAACTGTTTTTT.

This clone was observed a single time. V is TRBV6-6 and J is TRBJ1-2; D possibly corresponds to TRBD1 (5 bases). Germline V gene data show CDR1 as MNHNY and CDR2 as SVGAGI (reference sequence). Trimming pared 5 bases from V and 8 bases from J, leaving 12 bases between. CDR3 length: 12 amino acids. The DNA of the CDR3 is TGTGCCAGCAGTACCGGGACCGGGGGCTACACCTTC. Its translation is CASSTGTGGYTF.

The rearrangement uses TRBV4-1 and TRBJ1-1; a possible D gene is TRBD1 (5 bases). Deletions cut 4 bases from V and 1 base from J, with 10 bases between. CDR1 and CDR2 from the germline V gene are MGHRA and YSYEKL. CDR3 length: 14 residues. The CDR3, as DNA: TGCGCCAGCAGCCCCGACAGCGAGAACACTGAAGCTTTCTTT. Residues: CASSPDSENTEAFF.

The rearrangement uses TRBV27 and TRBJ2-7; no firm D call. V was clipped by 6 bases and J by 0 bases, with 12 bases between them. This CDR3 spans 14 amino acids. The V gene's germline CDR1 is MNHEY and CDR2 SMNVEV (reference sequence). CDR3 nucleotides: TGTGCCAGCAGAAGCCTAGGTGGCTCCTACGAGCAGTACTTC. This gives the protein CASRSLGGSYEQYF.

This chain uses TRBV27 with TRBJ1-2; D is undetermined. Deletions cut 6 bases from V and 4 bases from J, with 12 bases between. Per germline, CDR1 MNHEY and CDR2 SMNVEV (reference sequence). The CDR3 sequence is 13 residues long. The CDR3 loop reads CASRELQSYGYTF. CDR3 DNA: TGTGCCAGCAGAGAATTGCAGAGCTATGGCTACACCTTC.

The CDR3 here is CASRSLENTEAFF. Written as DNA, the CDR3 is TGTGCCAGCAGGAGTTTAGAGAACACTGAAGCTTTCTTT. V gene TRBV6-5 combines with J gene TRBJ1-1; the D is unclear. V lost 6 bases, J lost 1 base, and 9 bases lay in between. This CDR3 spans 13 amino acids. Germline V CDR1 and CDR2: MNHEY, SVGAGI.

This chain uses TRBV7-3 with TRBJ1-1; the match to TRBD1 covers 7 bases. The CDR3 runs 14 residues. V shed 5 bases and J 0 bases; nucleotides not matched to a gene: 3. CDR1 and CDR2 from the germline V gene are SGHTA and FQGTGA. CDR3 nucleotide sequence: TGTGCCAGCAGCGCGACAGGGATGAACACTGAAGCTTTCTTT. Translating gives CASSATGMNTEAFF. The entire variable domain, with the rest obtained from reference TRBV7-3 and TRBJ1-1, is as follows: GAGVSQTPSNKVTEKGKYVELRCDPISGHTALYWYRQSLGQGPEFLIYFQGTGAADDSGLPNDRFFAVRPEGSVSTLKIQRTERGDSAVYLCASSATGMNTEAFFGQGTRLTVV.

This chain uses TRBV28 with TRBJ2-6; 10 bases match TRBD1. This CDR3 contains 18 residues. CDR1 MDHEN and CDR2 SYDVKM come from the germline V gene. V shed 8 bases and J 0 bases; nucleotides not matched to a gene: 10. DNA for the CDR3: TGTGCCAGCCCCCTGAGGGGACAGGGGTTCTCTGGGGCCAACGTCCTGACTTTC. Amino acid sequence: CASPLRGQGFSGANVLTF.